This TCR beta chain derives from a study of OX40 agonist ivuxolimab in advanced cancers. Looking at the study overall: The costimulatory receptor OX40 (CD134) was targeted by ivuxolimab, a fully human IgG2 agonistic monoclonal antibody. Prior anti-PD-1, anti-PD-L1 or anti-CTLA-4 therapy was permitted, and 40% of dose-escalation patients had received checkpoint inhibitors. A male proportion of under 85% and a mean age of around 60 years, ranging from about 23 to 90, were recorded for the dose-escalation cohort. The paper reports the monotherapy dose-escalation portion (N = 52 patients) of the phase I ivuxolimab trial. The point of sequencing TCRbeta in the periphery was to test whether ivuxolimab changed TCR sequence diversity and drove clonal T-cell expansion. Of the roughly 52 dose-escalation patients, hepatocellular carcinoma was present in around 20, melanoma in around 15, renal cell carcinoma in 9 and head and neck cancer in 9. Intravenous ivuxolimab was administered to patients every 2 weeks at six dose levels: 0.01, 0.1, 0.3, 1.5, 3 and 10 mg/kg. Three dose-escalation patients achieved partial responses, one with hepatocellular carcinoma and two with cutaneous melanoma.

Patients with a history of autoimmune disease or receiving systemic immunosuppression were excluded from the trial. In every dose cohort, peripheral blood was drawn for TCR sequencing at baseline, cycle 4 day 1, and cycle 7 day 1. The samples were taken from a phase I, first-in-human, multicenter, open-label dose-escalation trial of ivuxolimab. Adults with locally advanced or metastatic melanoma, renal cell carcinoma, hepatocellular carcinoma or head and neck squamous cell carcinoma were enrolled in the trial. Before TCR sequencing, CD4+ T cells and CD8+ T cells from peripheral blood were sorted into separate populations. Points on this clone: Its antigen is currently not known. No base qualities exist here, and no much larger clone lies one base off it.

To sequence the TCRbeta CDR3 region, genomic DNA was isolated from the sorted cells. The immunoSEQ Assay was used to sequence the TCRbeta CDR3 regions. TCRdb re-hosts the immuneACCESS table, in-frame sequences only. Its copies lack some clones; in the studies checked, an unresolved V gene accounts for under half of them, and the cause for the rest is not known. For this sample the table gives approximately 74,000 clones, of which about 93% were detected only once. About 0.32% of the sample lies in the top ten. What the authors observed across the whole study: Antigen specificity was not determined for the clonally expanded peripheral T cells. In partial responders in the 0.1-3.0 mg/kg groups, normalized peripheral clonal expansion was found to be among the lowest, especially among CD8+ T cells. At doses of 0.1 to 3.0 mg/kg, clonal expansion of both CD4+ and CD8+ blood T cells was observed from baseline to week 6. Low levels of normalized T-cell clonal expansion were also seen in some nonresponding patients. After ivuxolimab, more expanded clones were found on average in CD8+ T cells than in CD4+ T cells.

The clonotype was recovered from an adult with an advanced solid tumor such as melanoma, head and neck, liver or kidney cancer. This specimen was CD4+ or CD8+ T cells sorted from blood, taken in a trial of the OX40 agonist ivuxolimab.

The DNA sequence is TGTGCCAGCAGCGCTACCAGGGGGTTTTGGGACGAGCAGTACTTC. The translation is CASSATRGFWDEQYF. The V and J genes are TRBV2 and TRBJ2-7, with 7 middle bases fitting TRBD1. After removal of 6 bases from V and 5 bases from J, the junction retains 13 bases not matched to a gene. The CDR3 goes from the cysteine to the phenylalanine over 15 residues. Only the CDR3 DNA is retained, 45 bases long and in frame from the first base. Based on the germline V gene, the CDR1 and CDR2 sequences are SNHLY and FYNNEI. Where the CDR3 stops, the reference TRBV2 and TRBJ2-7 genes take over; the full variable domain is EPEVTQTPSHQVTQMGQEVILRCVPISNHLYFYWYRQILGQKVEFLVSFYNNEISEKSEIFDDQFSVERPDGSNFTLKIRSTKLEDSAMYFCASSATRGFWDEQYFGPGTRLTVT.